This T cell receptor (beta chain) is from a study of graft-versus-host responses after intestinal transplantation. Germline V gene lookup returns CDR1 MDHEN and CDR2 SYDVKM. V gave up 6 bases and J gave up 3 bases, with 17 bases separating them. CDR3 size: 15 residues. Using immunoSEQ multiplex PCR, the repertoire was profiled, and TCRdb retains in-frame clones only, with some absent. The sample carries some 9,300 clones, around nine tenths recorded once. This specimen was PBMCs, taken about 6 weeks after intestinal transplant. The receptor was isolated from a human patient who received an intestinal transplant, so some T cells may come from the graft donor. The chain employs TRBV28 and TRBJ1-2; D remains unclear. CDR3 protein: CASSLTSMDYYGYTF. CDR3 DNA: TGTGCCAGCAGCTTAACCAGCATGGACTACTATGGCTACACCTTC.